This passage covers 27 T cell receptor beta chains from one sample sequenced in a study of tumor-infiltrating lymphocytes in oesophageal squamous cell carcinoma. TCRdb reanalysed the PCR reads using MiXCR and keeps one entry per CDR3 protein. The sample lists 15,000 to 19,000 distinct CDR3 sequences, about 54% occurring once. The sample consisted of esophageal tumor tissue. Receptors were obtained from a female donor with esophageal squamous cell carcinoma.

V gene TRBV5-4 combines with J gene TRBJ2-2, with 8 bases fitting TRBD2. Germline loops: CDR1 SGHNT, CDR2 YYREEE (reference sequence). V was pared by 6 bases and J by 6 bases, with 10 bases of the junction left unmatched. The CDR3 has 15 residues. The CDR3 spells CASKERAGESGELFF. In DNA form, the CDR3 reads TGTGCCAGCAAAGAAAGAGCGGGAGAGTCCGGGGAGCTGTTTTTT.

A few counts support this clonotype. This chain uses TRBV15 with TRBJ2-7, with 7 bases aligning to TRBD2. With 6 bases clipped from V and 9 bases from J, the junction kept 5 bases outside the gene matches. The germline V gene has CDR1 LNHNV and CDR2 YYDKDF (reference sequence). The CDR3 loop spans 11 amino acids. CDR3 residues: CATRTGTMQYF. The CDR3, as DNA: TGTGCCACCAGGACGGGGACTATGCAGTACTTC.

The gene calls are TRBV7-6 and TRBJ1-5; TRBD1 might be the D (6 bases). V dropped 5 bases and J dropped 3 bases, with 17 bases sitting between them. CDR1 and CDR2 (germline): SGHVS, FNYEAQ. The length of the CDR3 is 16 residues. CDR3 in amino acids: CASSPQQGFVNQPQHF. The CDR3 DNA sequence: TGTGCCAGCAGCCCACAACAGGGTTTTGTCAATCAGCCCCAGCATTTT.

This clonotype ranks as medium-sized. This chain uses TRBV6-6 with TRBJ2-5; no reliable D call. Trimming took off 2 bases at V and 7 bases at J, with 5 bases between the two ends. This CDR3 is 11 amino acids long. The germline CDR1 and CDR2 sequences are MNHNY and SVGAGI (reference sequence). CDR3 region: CASSYAMTQYF. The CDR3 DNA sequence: TGTGCCAGCAGTTACGCGATGACCCAGTACTTC.

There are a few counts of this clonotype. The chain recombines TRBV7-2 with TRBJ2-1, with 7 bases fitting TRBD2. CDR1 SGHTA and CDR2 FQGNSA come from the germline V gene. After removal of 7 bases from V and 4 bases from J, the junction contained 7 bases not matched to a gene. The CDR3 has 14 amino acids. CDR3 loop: CASIEGGPYNEQFF. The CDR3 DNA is TGTGCCAGCATCGAGGGAGGGCCGTACAATGAGCAGTTCTTC.

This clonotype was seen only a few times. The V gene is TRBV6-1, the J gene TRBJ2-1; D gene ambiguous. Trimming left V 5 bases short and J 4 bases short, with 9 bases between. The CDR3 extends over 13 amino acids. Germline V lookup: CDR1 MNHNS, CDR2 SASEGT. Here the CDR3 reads CASSPEWYNEQFF. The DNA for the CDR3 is TGTGCCAGCAGTCCTGAATGGTACAATGAGCAGTTCTTC.

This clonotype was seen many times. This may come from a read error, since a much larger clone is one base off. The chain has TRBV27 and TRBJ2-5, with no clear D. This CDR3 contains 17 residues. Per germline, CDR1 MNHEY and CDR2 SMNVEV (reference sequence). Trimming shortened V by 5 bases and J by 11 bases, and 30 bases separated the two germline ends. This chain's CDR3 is CASSPLPSRPPYNEQYF. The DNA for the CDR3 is TGTGCCAGCAGTCCACTACCCTCTAGGCCCCCCTACAATGAGCAGTACTTC.

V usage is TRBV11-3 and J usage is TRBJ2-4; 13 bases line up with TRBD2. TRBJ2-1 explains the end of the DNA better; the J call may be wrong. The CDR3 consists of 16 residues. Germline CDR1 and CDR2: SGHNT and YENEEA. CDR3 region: CASSLGLAGGAYEQFF. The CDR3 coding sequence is TGTGCCAGCAGCTTAGGACTAGCGGGAGGAGCGTATGAGCAGTTCTTC.

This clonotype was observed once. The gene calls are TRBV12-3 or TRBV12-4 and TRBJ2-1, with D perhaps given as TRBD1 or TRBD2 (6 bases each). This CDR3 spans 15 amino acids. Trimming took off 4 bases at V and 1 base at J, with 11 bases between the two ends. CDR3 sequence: CASSYGGTSYNEQFF. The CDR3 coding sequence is TGTGCCAGCAGTTACGGCGGGACATCCTACAATGAGCAGTTCTTC.

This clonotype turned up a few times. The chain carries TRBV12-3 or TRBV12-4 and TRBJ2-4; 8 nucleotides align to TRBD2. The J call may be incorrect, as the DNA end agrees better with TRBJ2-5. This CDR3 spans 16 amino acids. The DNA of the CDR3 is TGTGCCAGCAGTTTTACCGGGGCGGGAGGCCAAGAGACCCAGTACTTC. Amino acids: CASSFTGAGGQETQYF.

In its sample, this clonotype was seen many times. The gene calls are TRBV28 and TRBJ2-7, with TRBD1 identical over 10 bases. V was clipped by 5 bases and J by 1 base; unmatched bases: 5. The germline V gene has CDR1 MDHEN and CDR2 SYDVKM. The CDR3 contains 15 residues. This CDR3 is CASSVTGGGSYEQYF. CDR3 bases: TGTGCCAGCAGTGTGACAGGGGGCGGATCCTACGAGCAGTACTTC. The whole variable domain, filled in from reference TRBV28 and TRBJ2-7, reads DVKVTQSSRYLVKRTGEKVFLECVQDMDHENMFWYRQDPGLGLRLIYFSYDVKMKEKGDIPEGYSVSREKKERFSLILESASTNQTSMYLCASSVTGGGSYEQYFGPGTRLTVT.

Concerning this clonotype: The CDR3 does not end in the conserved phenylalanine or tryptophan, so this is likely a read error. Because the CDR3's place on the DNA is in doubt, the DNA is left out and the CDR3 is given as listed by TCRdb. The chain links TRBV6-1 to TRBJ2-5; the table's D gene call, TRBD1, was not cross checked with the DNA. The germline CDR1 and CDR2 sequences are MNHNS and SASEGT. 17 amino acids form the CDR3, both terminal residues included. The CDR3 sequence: CASSEGQDRFYGYTFGS.

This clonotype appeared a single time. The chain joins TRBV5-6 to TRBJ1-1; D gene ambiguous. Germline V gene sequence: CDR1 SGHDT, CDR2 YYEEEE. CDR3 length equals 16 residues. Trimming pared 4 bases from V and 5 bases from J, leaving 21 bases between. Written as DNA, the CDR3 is TGTGCCAGCAGCCCCGGCCGTTTTGGAAGGCGGACTGAAGCTTTCTTT. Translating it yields CASSPGRFGRRTEAFF. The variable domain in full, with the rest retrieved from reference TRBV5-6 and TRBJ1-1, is DAGVTQSPTHLIKTRGQQVTLRCSPKSGHDTVSWYQQALGQGPQFIFQYYEEEERQRGNFPDRFSGHQFPNYSSELNVNALLLGDSALYLCASSPGRFGRRTEAFFGQGTRLTVV.

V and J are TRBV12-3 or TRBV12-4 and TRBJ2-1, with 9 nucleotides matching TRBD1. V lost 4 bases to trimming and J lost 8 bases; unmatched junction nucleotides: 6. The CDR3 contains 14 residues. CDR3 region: CASSYRQGGDEQFF. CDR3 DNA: TGTGCCAGCAGTTATAGACAGGGGGGTGATGAGCAGTTCTTC.

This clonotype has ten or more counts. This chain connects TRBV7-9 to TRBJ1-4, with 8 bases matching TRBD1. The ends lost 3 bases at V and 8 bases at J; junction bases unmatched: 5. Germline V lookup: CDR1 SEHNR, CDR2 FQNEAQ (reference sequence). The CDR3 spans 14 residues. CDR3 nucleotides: TGTGCCAGCAGCTTTGGACAGGGAGGGGAAAAACTGTTTTTT. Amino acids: CASSFGQGGEKLFF.

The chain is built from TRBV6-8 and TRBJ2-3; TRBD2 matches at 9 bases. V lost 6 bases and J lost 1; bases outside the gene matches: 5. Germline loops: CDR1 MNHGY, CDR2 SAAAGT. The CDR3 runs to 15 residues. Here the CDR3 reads CASSGTSRGTDTQYF. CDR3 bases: TGTGCCAGCAGCGGGACTAGCAGGGGCACAGATACGCAGTATTTT.

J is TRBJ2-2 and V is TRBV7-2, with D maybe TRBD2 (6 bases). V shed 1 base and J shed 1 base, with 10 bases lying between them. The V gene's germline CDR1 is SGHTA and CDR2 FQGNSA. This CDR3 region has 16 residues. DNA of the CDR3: TGTGCCAGCAGCTTAGTCGAGGGAGGGAACACCGGGGAGCTGTTTTTT. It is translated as CASSLVEGGNTGELFF.

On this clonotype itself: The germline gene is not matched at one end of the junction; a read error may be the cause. The CDR3 DNA reads TGTGCCAGCAGTGAATGGTTACAGGGGGCTTCACCCCTCCACTTC. It yields the protein CASSEWLQGASPLHF. This sequence joins TRBV6-1 and TRBJ2-4; TRBD1 aligns across 9 bases. The germline CDR1 and CDR2 sequences are MNHNS and SASEGT. The CDR3 totals 15 residues.

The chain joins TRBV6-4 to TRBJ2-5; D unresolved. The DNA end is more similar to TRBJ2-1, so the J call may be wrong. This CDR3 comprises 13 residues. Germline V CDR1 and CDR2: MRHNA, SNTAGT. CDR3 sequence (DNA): TGTGCCAGCAGTGACGGCGATTACAATGAGCAGTTCTTC. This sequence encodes CASSDGDYNEQFF.

The CDR3 reads CASSDSSAGDTQYF. CDR3 coding DNA: TGCGCCAGCAGTGACTCCTCCGCGGGGGATACGCAGTATTTT. The J gene is TRBJ2-3, the V gene TRBV10-1; the D gene is possibly TRBD2 (6 bases). Trimming stripped 3 bases from V and 6 bases from J, with 13 bases between. There are 14 residues in the CDR3. Looked up from germline, CDR1 is WNHNN and CDR2 is SYGVQD (reference sequence).

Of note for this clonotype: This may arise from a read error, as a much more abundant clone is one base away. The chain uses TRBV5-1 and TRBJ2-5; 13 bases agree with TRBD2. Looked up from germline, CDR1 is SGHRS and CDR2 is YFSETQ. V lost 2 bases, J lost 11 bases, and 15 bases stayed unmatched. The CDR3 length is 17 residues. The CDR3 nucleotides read TGCGCCAGCAGCTTTCCTCCCGGGACTAGCGGGAAGGATGAGCAGTACTTC. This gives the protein CASSFPPGTSGKDEQYF. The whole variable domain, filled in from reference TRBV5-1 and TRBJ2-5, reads KAGVTQTPRYLIKTRGQQVTLSCSPISGHRSVSWYQQTPGQGLQFLFEYFSETQRNKGNFPGRFSGRQFSNSRSEMNVSTLELGDSALYLCASSFPPGTSGKDEQYFGPGTRLLVL.

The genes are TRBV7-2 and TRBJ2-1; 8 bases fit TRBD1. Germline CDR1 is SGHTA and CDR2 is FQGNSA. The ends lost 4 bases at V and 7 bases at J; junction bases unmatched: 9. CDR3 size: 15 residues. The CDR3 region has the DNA TGTGCCAGCAGCTCCAGGACAGGGTATGAGAATGAGCAGTTCTTC. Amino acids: CASSSRTGYENEQFF.

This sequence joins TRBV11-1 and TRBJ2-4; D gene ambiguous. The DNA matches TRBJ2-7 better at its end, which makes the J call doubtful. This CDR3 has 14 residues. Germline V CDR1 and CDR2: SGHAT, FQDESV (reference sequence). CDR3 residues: CASSLSVGNYEQYF. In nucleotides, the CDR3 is TGTGCCAGCAGCTTATCGGTAGGGAACTACGAGCAGTACTTC.

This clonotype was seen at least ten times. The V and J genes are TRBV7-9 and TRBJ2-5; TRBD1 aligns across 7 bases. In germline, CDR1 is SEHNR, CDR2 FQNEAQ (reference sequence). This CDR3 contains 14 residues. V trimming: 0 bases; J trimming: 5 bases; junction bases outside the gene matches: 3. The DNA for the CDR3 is TGTGCCAGCAGCTTAGCCGGGACAGACGAGACCCAGTACTTC. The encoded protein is CASSLAGTDETQYF.

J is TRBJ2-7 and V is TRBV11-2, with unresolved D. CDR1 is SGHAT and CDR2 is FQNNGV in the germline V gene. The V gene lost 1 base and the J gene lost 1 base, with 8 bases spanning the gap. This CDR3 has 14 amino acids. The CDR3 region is CASSLGPVSYEQYF. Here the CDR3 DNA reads TGTGCCAGCAGCTTAGGGCCAGTTTCCTACGAGCAGTACTTC. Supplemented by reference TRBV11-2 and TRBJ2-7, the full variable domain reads EAGVAQSPRYKIIEKRQSVAFWCNPISGHATLYWYQQILGQGPKLLIQFQNNGVVDDSQLPKDRFSAERLKGVDSTLKIQPAKLEDSAVYLCASSLGPVSYEQYFGPGTRLTVT.

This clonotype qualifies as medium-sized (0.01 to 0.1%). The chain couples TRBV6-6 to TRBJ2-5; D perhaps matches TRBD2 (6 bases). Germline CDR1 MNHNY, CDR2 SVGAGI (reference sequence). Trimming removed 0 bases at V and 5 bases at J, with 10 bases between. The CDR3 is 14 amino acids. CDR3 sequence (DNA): TGTGCCAGCAGTTACTCGGGGGGAGATGAGACCCAGTACTTC. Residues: CASSYSGGDETQYF.

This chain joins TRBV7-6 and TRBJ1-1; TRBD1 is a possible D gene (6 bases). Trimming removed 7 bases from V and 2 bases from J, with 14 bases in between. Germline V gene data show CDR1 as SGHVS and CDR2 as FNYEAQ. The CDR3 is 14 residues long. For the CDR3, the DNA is TGTGCCAGCACCGTAGGACAGAGTAACACTGAAGCTTTCTTT. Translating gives CASTVGQSNTEAFF. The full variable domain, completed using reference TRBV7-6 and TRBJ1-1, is GAGVSQSPRYKVTKRGQDVALRCDPISGHVSLYWYRQALGQGPEFLTYFNYEAQQDKSGLPNDRFSAERPEGSISTLTIQRTEQRDSAMYRCASTVGQSNTEAFFGQGTRLTVV.